The 5 T cell receptor beta chains reported below all come from one sample, sequenced in a study of T cells in localized non-small cell lung cancer. TCRdb's copy holds only in-frame clones and misses some; the assay was immunoSEQ multiplex PCR. The table has about 3,000 clones, 20% to 30% seen once. Material: normal lung tissue next to the tumor, obtained before any cancer treatment. These receptors originate from a woman aged 35 to 69 with stage I lung adenocarcinoma.

This clone was seen a few times. The chain employs TRBV15 and TRBJ1-3; D is perhaps TRBD1 (6 bases). Looked up from germline, CDR1 is LNHNV and CDR2 is YYDKDF (reference sequence). V was shortened by 3 bases and J by 4 bases, with 13 bases between the two germline ends. The CDR3 is made up of 15 amino acids. The CDR3 protein is CATSRPGQSGNTIYF. DNA for the CDR3: TGTGCCACCAGCAGGCCCGGACAGTCCGGAAACACCATATATTTT.

This clone was picked up a small number of times. The J gene is TRBJ2-3, the V gene TRBV18; D is uncertain. The ends were cut back, 2 bases at V and 6 bases at J, with 6 bases in the middle. The CDR3 has 12 residues. Germline V lookup: CDR1 KGHSH, CDR2 LQKENI. The CDR3 DNA is TGTGCCAGCTCACCAGAGAGGGATACGCAGTATTTT. Its protein is CASSPERDTQYF.

This clone has more than one count but fewer than ten. The rearrangement links TRBV11-3 to TRBJ2-4; TRBD2 matches 10 bases. This CDR3 has 16 residues. CDR1 and CDR2 from the germline V gene are SGHNT and YENEEA. The ends lost 4 bases at V and 0 bases at J; junction bases unmatched: 3. In DNA, the CDR3 is TGTGCCAGCAGCTCCAGACTAGCGGGAGCCAAAAACATTCAGTACTTC. Translating it yields CASSSRLAGAKNIQYF.

This sequence joins TRBV18 and TRBJ2-7; D uncertain. Germline V CDR1 and CDR2: KGHSH, LQKENI. The CDR3 runs 13 residues. V lost 3 bases to trimming and J lost 0 bases, with 6 bases between them. The CDR3 loop is CASSPGTSYEQYF. CDR3 coding DNA: TGTGCCAGCTCACCGGGAACCTCCTACGAGCAGTACTTC.

The chain is built from TRBV14 and TRBJ2-3; 11 bases map to TRBD1. J gave up 2 bases and V 4 bases, and 5 bases lay outside the gene matches. Germline V gene data show CDR1 as SGHDN and CDR2 as FVKESK. There are 16 residues in the CDR3. Written as DNA, the CDR3 is TGTGCCAGCAGCCGCGGACAGGGGGCCATCACAGATACGCAGTATTTT. It codes for CASSRGQGAITDTQYF. The whole variable domain, remainder taken from reference TRBV14 and TRBJ2-3, is EAGVTQFPSHSVIEKGQTVTLRCDPISGHDNLYWYRRVMGKEIKFLLHFVKESKQDESGMPNNRFLAERTGGTYSTLKVQPAELEDSGVYFCASSRGQGAITDTQYFGPGTRLTVL.